One and the same sample provided the 19 T cell receptor beta chains below, sequenced in a study of early T cells in non-severe SARS-CoV-2 infection. Each CDR3 protein gets one entry after TCRdb re-called the 5' RACE reads with MiXCR. Here the sample spans about 70,000 distinct CDR3 sequences, approximately 11% being singletons. Sequencing was done on a sample of whole blood. The origin of the receptors is an adult who was a healthcare worker with PCR-confirmed SARS-CoV-2 infection or an uninfected control (not recorded which).

The chain joins TRBV6-5 to TRBJ1-2; 9 positions agree with TRBD1. This CDR3 comprises 15 residues. Unmatched junction bases numbered 13, after V lost 8 bases and J lost 6 bases. Germline CDR1 MNHEY, CDR2 SVGAGI. This CDR3 is CASVGQGRRGNGYTF. In DNA, the CDR3 is TGTGCCAGCGTCGGACAGGGGAGGAGAGGGAATGGCTACACCTTC.

This chain connects TRBV7-9 to TRBJ2-7; D may be TRBD1 or TRBD2 (5 bases each). Germline CDR1 reads SEHNR; CDR2 reads FQNEAQ (reference sequence). Trimming cost V 4 bases and J 2 bases, with 18 bases left between them. CDR3 size: 16 residues. CDR3 sequence reads: CASSSDSGTVPYEQYF. DNA for the CDR3: TGTGCCAGCAGCTCGGACTCCGGGACGGTGCCCTACGAGCAGTACTTC.

This clonotype was counted ten times or more. V gene TRBV13 combines with J gene TRBJ1-5; D possibly corresponds to TRBD1 (5 bases). CDR1 PRHDT and CDR2 FYEKMQ come from the germline V gene (reference sequence). The CDR3 is 15 residues long. Trimming left V 2 bases short and J 5 bases short, with 13 bases between. Written as DNA, the CDR3 is TGTGCCAGCAGCTTAAGGGGCGCGGGGGATCAGCCCCAGCATTTT. Protein sequence: CASSLRGAGDQPQHF.

This clonotype was observed a few times. V gene TRBV7-9 combines with J gene TRBJ2-7, with D possibly being TRBD1 (6 bases). V was cut by 4 bases and J by 0 bases, with 13 bases left in between. Looked up from germline, CDR1 is SEHNR and CDR2 is FQNEAQ (reference sequence). The CDR3 covers 15 residues. The CDR3 protein is CASSSEDSASYEQYF. In DNA form, the CDR3 reads TGTGCCAGCAGCTCCGAGGACAGTGCCTCCTACGAGCAGTACTTC.

This clonotype was picked up a small number of times. The chain employs TRBV5-1 and TRBJ1-2; TRBD1 matches 9 bases. V dropped 2 bases and J dropped 7; count of bases not matched to a gene: 3. The CDR3 covers 13 residues. Germline values: CDR1 SGHRS, CDR2 YFSETQ. CDR3 in amino acids: CASSLQGASGYTF. CDR3 DNA sequence: TGCGCCAGCAGCTTACAGGGGGCATCTGGCTACACCTTC.

This clonotype showed up many times. The CDR3 region is CASSLGSAQETQYF. The DNA for the CDR3 is TGTGCCAGCAGCTTGGGTTCGGCTCAAGAGACCCAGTACTTC. The V and J genes are TRBV5-4 and TRBJ2-5; no firm D call. Deletions cut 0 bases from V and 2 bases from J, with 8 bases between. The CDR3 has 14 amino acids. In germline, CDR1 is SGHNT, CDR2 YYREEE (reference sequence).

This chain links TRBV7-9 with TRBJ1-1, with D unclear. The CDR3 is 14 residues long. Germline V gene sequence: CDR1 SEHNR, CDR2 FQNEAQ (reference sequence). V dropped 1 base and J dropped 6 bases, with 12 bases sitting between them. The CDR3: CASSLDSGLAEAFF. The DNA for the CDR3 is TGTGCCAGCAGCTTAGATTCGGGCCTCGCTGAAGCTTTCTTT.

This clonotype came up many times. The chain uses TRBV29-1 and TRBJ2-1, with D unresolved. Per germline, CDR1 SQVTM and CDR2 ANQGSEA. The CDR3 has 12 amino acids. Trimming removed 1 base from V and 8 bases from J, with 9 bases in between. CDR3 DNA sequence: TGCAGCGTTGAAGGCAGGTCTGATGAGCAGTTCTTC. It is translated as CSVEGRSDEQFF.

This clonotype was seen a few times. This sequence joins TRBV7-9 and TRBJ1-2, with unresolved D. The V end lost 1 base, the J end lost 0 bases, and 6 bases lay between the germline ends. The CDR3 consists of 14 residues. The germline CDR1 and CDR2 sequences are SEHNR and FQNEAQ (reference sequence). The DNA of the CDR3 is TGTGCCAGCAGCTTAGAGGAACCTAACTATGGCTACACCTTC. Amino acid sequence: CASSLEEPNYGYTF.

This clonotype has a handful of counts. This chain joins TRBV5-1 and TRBJ2-1; 13 bases fit TRBD2. The V segment lost 1 base and the J segment 6 bases; nucleotides outside the gene matches: 4. The CDR3 contains 16 residues. CDR1 and CDR2 from the germline V gene are SGHRS and YFSETQ. Here the CDR3 reads CASSLTSGGDVNEQFF. The CDR3 region has the DNA TGCGCCAGCAGCTTGACTAGCGGGGGGGATGTCAATGAGCAGTTCTTC.

A few counts support this clonotype. The J gene is TRBJ1-2, the V gene TRBV28, with 8 bases fitting TRBD1. Germline values: CDR1 MDHEN, CDR2 SYDVKM. J was trimmed by 1 base and V by 3 bases; bases with no gene match: 7. This CDR3 has 16 residues. The chain's CDR3 is CASSLVGTGHNYGYTF. CDR3 DNA: TGTGCCAGCAGTTTGGTAGGGACAGGCCATAACTATGGCTACACCTTC.

The V call is TRBV5-4, the J call TRBJ2-1, with D unclear. Germline CDR1 is SGHNT and CDR2 is YYREEE (reference sequence). Trimming removed 4 bases at V and 9 bases at J, with 17 bases between. This CDR3 comprises 14 residues. The CDR3 sequence is CASSPAGRSGEQFF. The DNA of the CDR3 is TGTGCCAGCAGCCCTGCCGGTAGGAGTGGTGAGCAGTTCTTC. Filled out from reference TRBV5-4 and TRBJ2-1, the complete variable domain reads ETGVTQSPTHLIKTRGQQVTLRCSSQSGHNTVSWYQQALGQGPQFIFQYYREEENGRGNFPPRFSGLQFPNYSSELNVNALELDDSALYLCASSPAGRSGEQFFGPGTRLTVL.

The table lists this clonotype with a few counts. The rearrangement joins TRBV5-1 to TRBJ1-1; 8 bases agree with TRBD1. Germline CDR1 reads SGHRS; CDR2 reads YFSETQ. J was trimmed by 6 bases and V by 0 bases; bases with no gene match: 7. This CDR3 contains 15 residues. The CDR3 DNA reads TGCGCCAGCAGCTTGGAGGGACAGGTAGCCGCTGAAGCTTTCTTT. It translates to CASSLEGQVAAEAFF.

This clonotype appeared many times. The V gene is TRBV9, the J gene TRBJ2-1; TRBD2 agrees at 7 bases. Trimming cost V 2 bases and J 9 bases; bases outside gene matches: 5. CDR3 size: 13 residues. CDR1 is SGDLS, CDR2 YYNGEE, per germline. The CDR3 DNA is TGTGCCAGCAGCGTTTCAGGGAGGGCTGAGCAGTTCTTC. It translates to CASSVSGRAEQFF.

This clonotype was recorded many times. The rearrangement joins TRBV10-3 to TRBJ2-3; D may match TRBD1 or TRBD2 (5 bases each). Trimming cost V 6 bases and J 0 bases, with 7 bases left between them. Germline-derived CDR1 and CDR2 are ENHRY and SYGVKD. The CDR3 runs 13 residues. The CDR3 loop reads CAIRGDSTDTQYF. The CDR3 nucleotides read TGTGCCATCAGGGGGGACAGCACAGATACGCAGTATTTT.

This clonotype has only a few counts. The chain carries TRBV7-6 and TRBJ2-1, with D uncertain. The CDR3 length is 13 residues. In germline, CDR1 is SGHVS, CDR2 FNYEAQ. V lost 1 base and J lost 10, with 11 bases in between. CDR3 loop: CASSLVSVGEQFF. For the CDR3, the DNA is TGTGCCAGCAGCTTAGTATCCGTTGGGGAGCAGTTCTTC.

At least ten counts were recorded for this clonotype. The chain uses TRBV6-2 or TRBV6-3 and TRBJ2-7; TRBD1 is a possible D gene (5 bases). Trimming shortened V by 8 bases and J by 0 bases, and 11 bases separated the two germline ends. CDR3 length: 13 amino acids. Germline values: CDR1 MNHEY, CDR2 SVGEGT. CDR3 coding DNA: TGTGCCAGCGGGGCAGGGCCCTCCTACGAGCAGTACTTC. It translates to CASGAGPSYEQYF.

This clonotype was observed at least ten times. The chain links TRBV2 to TRBJ2-7; TRBD1 matches 9 bases. The germline CDR1 and CDR2 sequences are SNHLY and FYNNEI. The CDR3 has 12 amino acids. V shed 11 bases, J shed 1 base, and the junction held 3 bases outside the gene matches. CDR3: CAGGQGSYEQYF. The CDR3 bases are TGTGCCGGGGGACAGGGTTCCTACGAGCAGTACTTC. The complete variable domain, with remaining parts taken from reference TRBV2 and TRBJ2-7, reads EPEVTQTPSHQVTQMGQEVILRCVPISNHLYFYWYRQILGQKVEFLVSFYNNEISEKSEIFDDQFSVERPDGSNFTLKIRSTKLEDSAMYFCAGGQGSYEQYFGPGTRLTVT.

V gene TRBV6-2 or TRBV6-3 combines with J gene TRBJ1-6, with D unresolved. The CDR3 is 13 residues long. V lost 0 bases and J 14 bases, leaving 11 bases between the germline ends. The germline CDR1 and CDR2 sequences are MNHEY and SVGEGT. CDR3 nucleotides: TGTGCCAGCAGTTACTCGGATGTAGCCACCCTCCACTTT. This encodes CASSYSDVATLHF.